Listed below are T cell receptor beta chains from one sample, sequenced in a study of cytomegalovirus exposure and HLA in healthy donors. The method was immunoSEQ multiplex PCR; TCRdb's version includes in-frame clones alone and lacks a portion of them. This sample has 130,000 or so clones, with just under 75% found just once. Sequenced sample: PBMCs. Receptors originate from a man aged 40-49 years in good health and CMV-seropositive. CDR3s include the opening cysteine and the closing phenylalanine or tryptophan. The D gene is left open where the match is weak. The listing skips clone size in some rows; elsewhere it reads once, few, many or a size class.

CDR3nt,CDR3aa,j_gene,d_gene,v_gene,abundance
TGTGCCAGTTTCGGGGGGCCCCCCTCTGGGGCCAACGTCCTGACTTTC,CASFGGPPSGANVLTF,TRBJ2-6,NA,TRBV19,NA
TGCGCCAGCAGCCAAGATCTAGGGCAGGGAGGTTCGGGTGAGCAGTTCTTC,CASSQDLGQGGSGEQFF,TRBJ2-1,NA,TRBV4-1,NA
TGTGCCAGCAGCGCGACTAGCGGGGGGGCCGGTGAGCAGTTCTTC,CASSATSGGAGEQFF,TRBJ2-1,TRBD2,TRBV5-5,NA
TGTGCCAGCAGCCCTGGGACTGGTAAGCAAGAGACCCAGTACTTC,CASSPGTGKQETQYF,TRBJ2-5,NA,TRBV7-8,NA
TGTGCCAGCAGTGAAGTTAGGGGCAGGCTTTCCCAAGAGACCCAGTACTTC,CASSEVRGRLSQETQYF,TRBJ2-5,NA,TRBV25-1,few
TGCGCCAGCAGCTTGGGGCAGAAAACAGATACGCAGTATTTT,CASSLGQKTDTQYF,TRBJ2-3,NA,TRBV5-1,few
TGTGCCACCAGCAGAGATCCACAGTACGAGCAGTACTTC,CATSRDPQYEQYF,TRBJ2-7,NA,TRBV15,NA
TGTGCCAGCAGCGCCCGGGAGGACCCCTACAATGAGCAGTTCTTC,CASSAREDPYNEQFF,TRBJ2-1,NA,TRBV21-1,NA
TGTGCCAGCAGTGAAGTGGTCGGCCGGGGTGGCTACACCTTC,CASSEVVGRGGYTF,TRBJ1-2,NA,TRBV6-1,NA
TGTGCCAGCAGTGATAATAGCGGAGACTACAATGAGCAGTTCTTC,CASSDNSGDYNEQFF,TRBJ2-1,NA,TRBV6-4,few
TGTGCTAGCAGCCCCGGACTAGCGGGGCAAGAGACCCAGTACTTC,CASSPGLAGQETQYF,TRBJ2-5,TRBD2,TRBV7-7,NA
TGTGCCAGCAGAACCCAGGGTTCCACTGAAGCTTTCTTT,CASRTQGSTEAFF,TRBJ1-1,NA,TRBV6-5,few
TGTGCCAGCAGTTCATCGCCTAGCGGGCCAACCTACGAGCAGTACTTC,CASSSSPSGPTYEQYF,TRBJ2-7,TRBD2,TRBV27,many
TGTGCCAGCAGCTTAGAGCGGGGGGGGCGTCTGGGCGAGCAGTACTTC,CASSLERGGRLGEQYF,TRBJ2-7,TRBD2,TRBV11-2,NA
TGTGCCAGCAAATGGCTAGATACGCAGTATTTT,CASKWLDTQYF,TRBJ2-3,NA,TRBV27,NA
TGCAGCGCTGACTTACCGGGACAACGAAACACTGAAGCTTTCTTT,CSADLPGQRNTEAFF,TRBJ1-1,NA,TRBV29-1,NA
TGTGCCAGTCTCCGGGGAGCTCCGAGTAAACTGTTTTTT,CASLRGAPSKLFF,TRBJ1-4,NA,TRBV6-1,few
TGTGCCAGCAGTTCCTACAGGGGGCGCGGGACTGAAGCTTTCTTT,CASSSYRGRGTEAFF,TRBJ1-1,TRBD1,TRBV6-5,few
TGTGCCAGCAGTGAAGGGGGCAGGGGCATTAATGAAAAACTGTTTTTT,CASSEGGRGINEKLFF,TRBJ1-4,NA,TRBV6-1,NA
TGTGCCAGCAGTTCCTCCGATGGCTACACCTTC,CASSSSDGYTF,TRBJ1-2,NA,TRBV27,NA
TGTGCCATCAGCTCCCCTCGTCAGGGGGTCGGCATTCAGTACTTC,CAISSPRQGVGIQYF,TRBJ2-4,TRBD1,TRBV10-3,few
TGTGCCAGCAGCTTGGCCTTAAATTCACCCCTCCACTTT,CASSLALNSPLHF,TRBJ1-6,NA,TRBV5-4,NA
TGTGCCAGCAGCTTGCGACTAGCGGGAGGGTCCACAGATACGCAGTATTTT,CASSLRLAGGSTDTQYF,TRBJ2-3,TRBD2,TRBV11-2,NA
TGCGCCAGCAGCCCGACAACAAACTATGGCTACACCTTC,CASSPTTNYGYTF,TRBJ1-2,NA,TRBV5-1,NA
TGTGCCATCGACCCGGGACAGTCGGGCACTGAAGCTTTCTTT,CAIDPGQSGTEAFF,TRBJ1-1,TRBD1,TRBV19,NA
TGCAGCGTCCGGGTCGTTTACGAGCAGTACTTC,CSVRVVYEQYF,TRBJ2-7,NA,TRBV29-1,NA
TGTGCCAGCAGCTTAAGTACGGTCGGGGAGCGGAAATCCTACAATGAGCAGTTCTTC,CASSLSTVGERKSYNEQFF,TRBJ2-1,NA,TRBV11-3,NA
TGTGCCATCAGTGAGTCAGCCGGGACTTTCATCTACGAGCAGTACTTC,CAISESAGTFIYEQYF,TRBJ2-7,NA,TRBV10-3,NA
TGTGCCAGTAGTGAGCGGGGCGAGCTCTACGAGCAGTACTTC,CASSERGELYEQYF,TRBJ2-7,TRBD2,TRBV19,NA
TGCAGCGTCCACCCTTTCCTGACAGGGGGCCAAGAGACCCAGTACTTC,CSVHPFLTGGQETQYF,TRBJ2-5,TRBD1,TRBV29-1,few
TGTGCCAGCAGTTACTCGGGGGGGGGAAATTCACCCCTCCACTTT,CASSYSGGGNSPLHF,TRBJ1-6,NA,TRBV6-5,NA
TGTGCCAGCAGCTTGGGGAGTCGGGGACAGACTAACAATGAGCAGTTCTTC,CASSLGSRGQTNNEQFF,TRBJ2-1,TRBD1,TRBV5-4,NA
TGTGCCTGGAAGGCATGGGACACATCGAACACCGGGGAGCTGTTTTTT,CAWKAWDTSNTGELFF,TRBJ2-2,NA,TRBV30,NA
TGTGCCAGCAGCCCGCGGGGGGGCCCTTACGAGCAGTACTTC,CASSPRGGPYEQYF,TRBJ2-7,TRBD2,TRBV7-6,NA
TGTGCCAGCAGGGTGCAGGGACAGTACACCGGGGAGCTGTTTTTT,CASRVQGQYTGELFF,TRBJ2-2,TRBD1,TRBV2,NA
TGCGCCAGCAGCTCACAGACAGGGGGTACGACTGAAGCTTTCTTT,CASSSQTGGTTEAFF,TRBJ1-1,TRBD1,TRBV5-1,NA
TGCAGTGCTAGTGGGCAGGGGAAGCAGTACTTC,CSASGQGKQYF,TRBJ2-7,NA,TRBV20-1,few
TGTGCCAGCTCACTAGAGAGCCCAGGGGTCTATGGCTACACCTTC,CASSLESPGVYGYTF,TRBJ1-2,NA,TRBV18,NA
TGTGCCAGCAGCTTAGGGGGGGGGACATCTCTCGTTCGTGGCTACACCTTC,CASSLGGGTSLVRGYTF,TRBJ1-2,NA,TRBV7-2,NA
TGTGCCAGCAGTTTGACTAGCGAGAACACCGGGGAGCTGTTTTTT,CASSLTSENTGELFF,TRBJ2-2,TRBD2,TRBV28,few
TGTGCCAGCAGTCCGCGGACTAGCGCACTCTCCTACGAGCAGTACTTC,CASSPRTSALSYEQYF,TRBJ2-7,TRBD2,TRBV2,NA
TGTGCCAGCAGTTCCGATGACAGGGTTGACAATGAGCAGTTCTTC,CASSSDDRVDNEQFF,TRBJ2-1,TRBD1,TRBV28,NA
TGTGCCAGCAGTCATACAGGGTCCAATGAGCAGTTCTTC,CASSHTGSNEQFF,TRBJ2-1,NA,TRBV9,NA
TGTGCCTGCACGGAGGGGTATGGCTACACCTTC,CACTEGYGYTF,TRBJ1-2,NA,TRBV30,few
TGTGCCAGCAGTGAAGAGGTGCTTGACAGGTTATATGGCTACACCTTC,CASSEEVLDRLYGYTF,TRBJ1-2,NA,TRBV6-1,medium-sized
TGTGCCAGCAGCCCCGGACTCACGAACACTGAAGCTTTCTTT,CASSPGLTNTEAFF,TRBJ1-1,NA,TRBV7-9,few
TGTGCCAGCAGCTACAGACAGGGCCCCTACGAGCAGTACTTC,CASSYRQGPYEQYF,TRBJ2-7,TRBD1,TRBV7-7,NA
TGCGCCAGCAGTATTAGCGGGATAGGCGGGGAGCTGTTTTTT,CASSISGIGGELFF,TRBJ2-2,TRBD2,TRBV10-1,NA
TGTGCCATCACCCCAGGCAACTCTGGAAACACCATATATTTT,CAITPGNSGNTIYF,TRBJ1-3,NA,TRBV10-3,NA
TGTGCCAGCTCACTCGGGACTAGCGGTTCCTACAATGAGCAGTTCTTC,CASSLGTSGSYNEQFF,TRBJ2-1,TRBD2,TRBV18,NA
TGTGCCAGCAGCCCGCCCGGGGTTAGCACAGATACGCAGTATTTT,CASSPPGVSTDTQYF,TRBJ2-3,NA,TRBV7-8,NA
TGTGCCAGCAGATACAGGGCTGTTAATGAAAAACTGTTTTTT,CASRYRAVNEKLFF,TRBJ1-4,NA,TRBV2,few
TGTGCCAGCAGACCGACAGGAGACTATGGCTACACCTTC,CASRPTGDYGYTF,TRBJ1-2,NA,TRBV7-9,few